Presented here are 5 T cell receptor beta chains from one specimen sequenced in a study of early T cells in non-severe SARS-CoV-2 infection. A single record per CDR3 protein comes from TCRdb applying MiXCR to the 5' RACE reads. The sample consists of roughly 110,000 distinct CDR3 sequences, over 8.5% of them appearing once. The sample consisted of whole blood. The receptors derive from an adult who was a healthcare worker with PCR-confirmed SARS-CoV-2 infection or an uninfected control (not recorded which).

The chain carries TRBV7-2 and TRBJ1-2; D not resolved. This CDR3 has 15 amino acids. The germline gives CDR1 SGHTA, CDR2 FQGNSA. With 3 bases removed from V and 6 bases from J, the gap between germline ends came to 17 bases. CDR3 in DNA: TGTGCCAGCAGCTTCGCTGGGAAAGGGCGCGATGGCTACACCTTC. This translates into CASSFAGKGRDGYTF. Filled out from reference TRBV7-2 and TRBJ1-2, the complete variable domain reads GAGVSQSPSNKVTEKGKDVELRCDPISGHTALYWYRQSLGQGLEFLIYFQGNSAPDKSGLPSDRFSAERTGGSVSTLTIQRTQQEDSAVYLCASSFAGKGRDGYTFGSGTRLTVV.

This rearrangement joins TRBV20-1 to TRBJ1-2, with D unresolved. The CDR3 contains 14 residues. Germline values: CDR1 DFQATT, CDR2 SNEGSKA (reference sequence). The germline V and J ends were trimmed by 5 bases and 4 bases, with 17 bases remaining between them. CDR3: CSAETLDASYGYTF. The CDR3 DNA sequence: TGCAGTGCTGAAACCCTTGACGCTTCCTATGGCTACACCTTC.

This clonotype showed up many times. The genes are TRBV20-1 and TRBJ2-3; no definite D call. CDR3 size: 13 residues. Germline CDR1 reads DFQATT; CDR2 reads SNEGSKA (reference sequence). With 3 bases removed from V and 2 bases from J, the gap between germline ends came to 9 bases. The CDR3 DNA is TGCAGTGCTAGTGGGGAAGTCACAGATACGCAGTATTTT. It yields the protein CSASGEVTDTQYF.

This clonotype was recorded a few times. CDR3 DNA sequence: TGTGCCAGCAGCCGGGACGGTTACGAGCAGTACTTC. The encoded protein is CASSRDGYEQYF. The chain joins TRBV9 to TRBJ2-7; D tentatively reads TRBD1 or TRBD2 (5 bases each). The V end was cut by 4 bases, the J end by 4 bases, with 9 bases between. Germline assignment: CDR1 SGDLS and CDR2 YYNGEE. The CDR3 covers 12 residues.

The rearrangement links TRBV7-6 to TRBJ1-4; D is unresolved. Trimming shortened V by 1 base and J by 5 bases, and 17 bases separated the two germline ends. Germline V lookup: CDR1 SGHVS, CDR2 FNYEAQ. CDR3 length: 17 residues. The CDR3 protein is CASSLELGLGVNEKLFF. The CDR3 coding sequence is TGTGCCAGCAGCTTAGAACTGGGCCTCGGGGTAAATGAAAAACTGTTTTTT.